The rows below give T cell receptor beta chains drawn from one sample of a study of radiation and T cells in renal cell carcinoma. Clones were read by immunoSEQ multiplex PCR, and TCRdb kept only the in-frame ones, dropping some. The sample gives 100,000 to 150,000 clones, 85% to 90% of which show up once; 4.5% to 7.5% is in the top ten. This material consisted of blood, taken from a patient whose treatment included radiotherapy and nephrectomy. Receptors originate from a woman in her 70s with renal cell carcinoma. The CDR3 runs from the conserved cysteine through the conserved F or W. D genes are given only for firm matches. Size tells how often a clone was seen (once, few, many) or the class of an expanded clone, and some rows leave it out.

cdr3_length,clone_size,j_call,v_call,d_call,cdr3_aa,cdr3_nt
17,-,TRBJ1-3,TRBV15,-,CATSRYNGVRPGNTIYF,TGTGCCACCAGCAGATATAACGGGGTACGTCCCGGAAACACCATATATTTT
16,-,TRBJ1-1,TRBV5-5,TRBD1,CASSYDRGLLNTEAFF,TGTGCCAGCAGCTATGACAGGGGGCTTCTGAACACTGAAGCTTTCTTT
16,-,TRBJ1-5,TRBV5-8,-,CASSSGNRGENQPQHF,TGTGCCAGCAGCTCGGGCAATCGGGGGGAAAATCAGCCCCAGCATTTT
15,-,TRBJ2-2,TRBV30,TRBD1,CALERQGTNTGELFF,TGTGCCCTTGAAAGACAGGGGACGAACACCGGGGAGCTGTTTTTT
15,-,TRBJ1-1,TRBV19,-,CASNPTLGRNTEAFF,TGTGCCAGTAATCCAACGTTAGGGAGGAACACTGAAGCTTTCTTT
14,-,TRBJ2-7,TRBV7-9,-,CASSLETGSYEQYF,TGTGCCAGCAGCTTAGAAACAGGGTCCTACGAGCAGTACTTC
16,-,TRBJ1-2,TRBV18,-,CASSPPFRTENYGYTF,TGTGCCAGCTCACCACCGTTCAGGACTGAGAACTATGGCTACACCTTC
12,-,TRBJ2-7,TRBV29-1,-,CSARGGSYEQYF,TGCAGCGCCAGAGGAGGCTCCTACGAGCAGTACTTC
14,-,TRBJ1-3,TRBV6-4,TRBD1,CATGQDSSGNTIYF,TGTGCCACGGGACAGGACTCCTCTGGAAACACCATATATTTT
18,-,TRBJ1-6,TRBV13,TRBD1,CASSRIGQGGPYNSPLHF,TGTGCCAGCAGCCGAATTGGACAGGGGGGACCCTATAATTCACCCCTCCACTTT
13,-,TRBJ2-5,TRBV6-5,-,CASSYSAGETQYF,TGTGCCAGCAGTTACTCGGCGGGAGAGACCCAGTACTTC
13,-,TRBJ1-1,TRBV7-9,-,CASSLGSMAEAFF,TGTGCCAGCAGCTTAGGGTCCATGGCTGAAGCTTTCTTT
13,-,TRBJ1-5,TRBV30,-,CAWSNREYQPQHF,TGTGCCTGGAGTAACAGGGAATATCAGCCCCAGCATTTT
13,-,TRBJ1-4,TRBV5-1,-,CASSSGINEKLFF,TGCGCCAGCAGCTCTGGGATTAATGAAAAACTGTTTTTT
14,-,TRBJ2-5,TRBV6-5,TRBD2,CASSQRGGGETQYF,TGTGCCAGCAGTCAGCGGGGGGGTGGAGAGACCCAGTACTTC
15,few,TRBJ1-6,TRBV30,-,CAWSMGQAYNSPLHF,TGTGCCTGGAGTATGGGGCAGGCCTATAATTCACCCCTCCACTTT
17,-,TRBJ2-5,TRBV2,TRBD2,CASSENGVAGVGETQYF,TGTGCCAGCAGTGAAAATGGTGTAGCGGGGGTCGGGGAGACCCAGTACTTC
13,few,TRBJ1-1,TRBV19,-,CASKRGGNTEAFF,TGTGCCAGTAAGCGGGGGGGGAACACTGAAGCTTTCTTT
11,-,TRBJ2-3,TRBV30,-,CAWNQGDTQYF,TGTGCCTGGAACCAGGGAGATACGCAGTATTTT
15,-,TRBJ1-1,TRBV9,-,CASSVTSGQNTEAFF,TGTGCCAGCAGCGTGACATCGGGACAGAACACTGAAGCTTTCTTT
15,-,TRBJ1-6,TRBV4-1,TRBD1,CASSQGDSNNSPLHF,TGCGCCAGCAGCCAAGGGGACAGCAATAATTCACCCCTCCACTTT
11,-,TRBJ2-7,TRBV5-8,-,CASSLTYEQYF,TGTGCCAGCAGCTTAACTTACGAGCAGTACTTC
20,once,TRBJ1-5,TRBV28,-,CASRRELRGPLSSSNQPQHF,TGTGCCAGCAGGAGGGAGTTAAGGGGCCCCCTCTCTTCTAGCAATCAGCCCCAGCATTTT
14,-,TRBJ2-5,TRBV7-9,-,CASSSVGPQETQYF,TGTGCCAGCAGCTCTGTCGGGCCCCAAGAGACCCAGTACTTC
14,-,TRBJ2-3,TRBV5-1,-,CASSLGGATDTQYF,TGCGCCAGCAGCTTAGGGGGGGCCACAGATACGCAGTATTTT
16,-,TRBJ1-6,TRBV28,-,CASSPPRGAGDSPLHF,TGTGCCAGCAGTCCCCCCAGGGGCGCGGGTGATTCACCCCTCCACTTT
16,-,TRBJ1-3,TRBV11-2,-,CASSLASTGVGNTIYF,TGTGCCAGCAGCTTAGCCTCGACAGGTGTTGGAAACACCATATATTTT
17,-,TRBJ2-5,TRBV4-2,TRBD2,CASSLNVRAGGPETQYF,TGTGCCAGCAGCCTGAACGTCCGGGCGGGGGGGCCGGAGACCCAGTACTTC
16,-,TRBJ2-2,TRBV5-6,TRBD2,CASSIGGGAGTGELFF,TGTGCCAGCAGCATCGGCGGGGGGGCCGGAACCGGGGAGCTGTTTTTT
11,few,TRBJ2-5,TRBV20-1,-,CSASLGETQYF,TGCAGTGCTAGTCTAGGGGAGACCCAGTACTTC
15,once,TRBJ1-1,TRBV5-1,-,CASSLIGHTNTEAFF,TGCGCCAGCAGCTTGATTGGACACACGAACACTGAAGCTTTCTTT
13,-,TRBJ1-1,TRBV7-2,-,CASSLRPNTEAFF,TGTGCCAGCAGCTTAAGACCAAACACTGAAGCTTTCTTT
16,once,TRBJ1-4,TRBV11-2,-,CASSLIGGHTNEKLFF,TGTGCCAGCAGCCTGATCGGGGGGCATACTAATGAAAAACTGTTTTTT
15,once,TRBJ1-1,TRBV4-1,-,CASSRREGGNTEAFF,TGCGCCAGCAGCCGCCGCGAGGGTGGAAACACTGAAGCTTTCTTT
15,-,TRBJ1-6,TRBV25-1,-,CASQPLDGTNSPLHF,TGTGCCAGCCAACCCCTCGACGGAACAAATTCACCCCTCCACTTT
14,-,TRBJ1-1,TRBV6-5,-,CASSLQGWNTEAFF,TGTGCCAGCAGTTTGCAGGGATGGAACACTGAAGCTTTCTTT
16,-,TRBJ1-6,TRBV6-5,TRBD1,CASSSRDSLPNSPLHF,TGTGCCAGCAGTTCGCGGGACAGTCTCCCGAATTCACCCCTCCACTTT
12,once,TRBJ2-5,TRBV19,-,CASSDAGRAQYF,TGTGCCAGTAGTGACGCGGGAAGGGCCCAGTACTTC
13,-,TRBJ2-7,TRBV10-3,-,CAISEVHTYEQYF,TGTGCCATCAGTGAGGTCCATACCTACGAGCAGTACTTC
14,-,TRBJ1-1,TRBV5-1,-,CASSFGGEGTEAFF,TGCGCCAGCAGCTTTGGAGGGGAAGGAACTGAAGCTTTCTTT
14,-,TRBJ1-6,TRBV7-6,-,CASSLSGANSPLHF,TGTGCCAGCAGCTTATCAGGGGCGAATTCACCCCTCCACTTT
11,once,TRBJ2-7,TRBV20-1,-,CSARDGYEQYF,TGCAGTGCTAGAGATGGGTACGAGCAGTACTTC
12,-,TRBJ2-5,TRBV15,-,CATSRASGPQYF,TGTGCCACCAGCAGAGCCAGCGGACCCCAGTACTTC
14,-,TRBJ1-3,TRBV6-1,-,CASSEVKRGNTIYF,TGTGCCAGCAGTGAAGTAAAGCGGGGAAACACCATATATTTT
16,-,TRBJ1-5,TRBV10-3,TRBD1,CAISPGTGGSNQPQHF,TGTGCCATCAGCCCCGGGACAGGGGGAAGCAATCAGCCCCAGCATTTT